This paragraph covers one T cell receptor (beta chain) sequence. The data originate from a study of T-cell reconstitution after alpha-beta-depleted transplantation in children. The V and J ends lost 2 bases and 5 bases respectively, with 14 bases between them. The CDR3 contains 15 residues. Germline V lookup: CDR1 SNHLY, CDR2 FYNNEI. The authors prepared the TCRbeta library with unique molecular identifiers. TCRdb reanalysed the PCR reads using MiXCR and keeps one entry per CDR3 protein. The profile shows about half a million distinct CDR3 sequences, roughly an eighth of them singletons. The receptor's source is a human donor who donated a stem cell graft to a child with combined immunodeficiency. The chain recombines TRBV2 with TRBJ2-3; D remains unclear. The source material was PBMCs from the stem cell graft donor, sampled from the stem cell graft. CDR3 amino acids: CASSEREGFGDTQYF. The CDR3 DNA sequence: TGTGCCAGCAGTGAAAGGGAAGGTTTTGGAGATACGCAGTATTTT.